This TCR beta chain stems from a study of read filtering for tumor transcriptome and immune sequencing. Looking at the study overall: Revised staging placed eight or nine patients in R-ISS I, 15 to 20 in II, 6 or 7 in III. Per sample, TCR-region reads ranged about 3.5 to 11 million by IR-seq, roughly 80 to 1273 by RNA-seq. Notes on the study in general: This fraction held mixed bone marrow immune cells after CD138-negative sorting.

Molecular barcoded adaptors covering alpha/delta and beta/gamma chains were used on roughly 400 ng RNA. A single record per CDR3 protein comes from TCRdb applying MiXCR to the reads. The table lists around 41,000 distinct CDR3 sequences, 10% to 15% of them singletons. CDR3 size: 16 residues. Trimming took 1 base from V and 7 from J; bases not matched to a gene: 9. Germline V gene lookup returns CDR1 SGHTA and CDR2 FQGNSA. This clonotype was recorded at least ten times. Its antigen is unidentified. The chain combines TRBV7-2 with TRBJ2-2; 7 positions agree with TRBD2. The sequenced sample consisted of a population of CD138-negative cells sorted from bone marrow. This TCR derives from a donor aged 40 or older with multiple myeloma. Written as DNA, the CDR3 is TGTGCCAGCAGCTTAGTTGGCGGGGGAGCAGGCGGGGAGCTGTTTTTT. It translates to CASSLVGGGAGGELFF. Full variable domain (missing parts from reference TRBV7-2 and TRBJ2-2): GAGVSQSPSNKVTEKGKDVELRCDPISGHTALYWYRQSLGQGLEFLIYFQGNSAPDKSGLPSDRFSAERTGGSVSTLTIQRTQQEDSAVYLCASSLVGGGAGGELFFGEGSRLTVL.